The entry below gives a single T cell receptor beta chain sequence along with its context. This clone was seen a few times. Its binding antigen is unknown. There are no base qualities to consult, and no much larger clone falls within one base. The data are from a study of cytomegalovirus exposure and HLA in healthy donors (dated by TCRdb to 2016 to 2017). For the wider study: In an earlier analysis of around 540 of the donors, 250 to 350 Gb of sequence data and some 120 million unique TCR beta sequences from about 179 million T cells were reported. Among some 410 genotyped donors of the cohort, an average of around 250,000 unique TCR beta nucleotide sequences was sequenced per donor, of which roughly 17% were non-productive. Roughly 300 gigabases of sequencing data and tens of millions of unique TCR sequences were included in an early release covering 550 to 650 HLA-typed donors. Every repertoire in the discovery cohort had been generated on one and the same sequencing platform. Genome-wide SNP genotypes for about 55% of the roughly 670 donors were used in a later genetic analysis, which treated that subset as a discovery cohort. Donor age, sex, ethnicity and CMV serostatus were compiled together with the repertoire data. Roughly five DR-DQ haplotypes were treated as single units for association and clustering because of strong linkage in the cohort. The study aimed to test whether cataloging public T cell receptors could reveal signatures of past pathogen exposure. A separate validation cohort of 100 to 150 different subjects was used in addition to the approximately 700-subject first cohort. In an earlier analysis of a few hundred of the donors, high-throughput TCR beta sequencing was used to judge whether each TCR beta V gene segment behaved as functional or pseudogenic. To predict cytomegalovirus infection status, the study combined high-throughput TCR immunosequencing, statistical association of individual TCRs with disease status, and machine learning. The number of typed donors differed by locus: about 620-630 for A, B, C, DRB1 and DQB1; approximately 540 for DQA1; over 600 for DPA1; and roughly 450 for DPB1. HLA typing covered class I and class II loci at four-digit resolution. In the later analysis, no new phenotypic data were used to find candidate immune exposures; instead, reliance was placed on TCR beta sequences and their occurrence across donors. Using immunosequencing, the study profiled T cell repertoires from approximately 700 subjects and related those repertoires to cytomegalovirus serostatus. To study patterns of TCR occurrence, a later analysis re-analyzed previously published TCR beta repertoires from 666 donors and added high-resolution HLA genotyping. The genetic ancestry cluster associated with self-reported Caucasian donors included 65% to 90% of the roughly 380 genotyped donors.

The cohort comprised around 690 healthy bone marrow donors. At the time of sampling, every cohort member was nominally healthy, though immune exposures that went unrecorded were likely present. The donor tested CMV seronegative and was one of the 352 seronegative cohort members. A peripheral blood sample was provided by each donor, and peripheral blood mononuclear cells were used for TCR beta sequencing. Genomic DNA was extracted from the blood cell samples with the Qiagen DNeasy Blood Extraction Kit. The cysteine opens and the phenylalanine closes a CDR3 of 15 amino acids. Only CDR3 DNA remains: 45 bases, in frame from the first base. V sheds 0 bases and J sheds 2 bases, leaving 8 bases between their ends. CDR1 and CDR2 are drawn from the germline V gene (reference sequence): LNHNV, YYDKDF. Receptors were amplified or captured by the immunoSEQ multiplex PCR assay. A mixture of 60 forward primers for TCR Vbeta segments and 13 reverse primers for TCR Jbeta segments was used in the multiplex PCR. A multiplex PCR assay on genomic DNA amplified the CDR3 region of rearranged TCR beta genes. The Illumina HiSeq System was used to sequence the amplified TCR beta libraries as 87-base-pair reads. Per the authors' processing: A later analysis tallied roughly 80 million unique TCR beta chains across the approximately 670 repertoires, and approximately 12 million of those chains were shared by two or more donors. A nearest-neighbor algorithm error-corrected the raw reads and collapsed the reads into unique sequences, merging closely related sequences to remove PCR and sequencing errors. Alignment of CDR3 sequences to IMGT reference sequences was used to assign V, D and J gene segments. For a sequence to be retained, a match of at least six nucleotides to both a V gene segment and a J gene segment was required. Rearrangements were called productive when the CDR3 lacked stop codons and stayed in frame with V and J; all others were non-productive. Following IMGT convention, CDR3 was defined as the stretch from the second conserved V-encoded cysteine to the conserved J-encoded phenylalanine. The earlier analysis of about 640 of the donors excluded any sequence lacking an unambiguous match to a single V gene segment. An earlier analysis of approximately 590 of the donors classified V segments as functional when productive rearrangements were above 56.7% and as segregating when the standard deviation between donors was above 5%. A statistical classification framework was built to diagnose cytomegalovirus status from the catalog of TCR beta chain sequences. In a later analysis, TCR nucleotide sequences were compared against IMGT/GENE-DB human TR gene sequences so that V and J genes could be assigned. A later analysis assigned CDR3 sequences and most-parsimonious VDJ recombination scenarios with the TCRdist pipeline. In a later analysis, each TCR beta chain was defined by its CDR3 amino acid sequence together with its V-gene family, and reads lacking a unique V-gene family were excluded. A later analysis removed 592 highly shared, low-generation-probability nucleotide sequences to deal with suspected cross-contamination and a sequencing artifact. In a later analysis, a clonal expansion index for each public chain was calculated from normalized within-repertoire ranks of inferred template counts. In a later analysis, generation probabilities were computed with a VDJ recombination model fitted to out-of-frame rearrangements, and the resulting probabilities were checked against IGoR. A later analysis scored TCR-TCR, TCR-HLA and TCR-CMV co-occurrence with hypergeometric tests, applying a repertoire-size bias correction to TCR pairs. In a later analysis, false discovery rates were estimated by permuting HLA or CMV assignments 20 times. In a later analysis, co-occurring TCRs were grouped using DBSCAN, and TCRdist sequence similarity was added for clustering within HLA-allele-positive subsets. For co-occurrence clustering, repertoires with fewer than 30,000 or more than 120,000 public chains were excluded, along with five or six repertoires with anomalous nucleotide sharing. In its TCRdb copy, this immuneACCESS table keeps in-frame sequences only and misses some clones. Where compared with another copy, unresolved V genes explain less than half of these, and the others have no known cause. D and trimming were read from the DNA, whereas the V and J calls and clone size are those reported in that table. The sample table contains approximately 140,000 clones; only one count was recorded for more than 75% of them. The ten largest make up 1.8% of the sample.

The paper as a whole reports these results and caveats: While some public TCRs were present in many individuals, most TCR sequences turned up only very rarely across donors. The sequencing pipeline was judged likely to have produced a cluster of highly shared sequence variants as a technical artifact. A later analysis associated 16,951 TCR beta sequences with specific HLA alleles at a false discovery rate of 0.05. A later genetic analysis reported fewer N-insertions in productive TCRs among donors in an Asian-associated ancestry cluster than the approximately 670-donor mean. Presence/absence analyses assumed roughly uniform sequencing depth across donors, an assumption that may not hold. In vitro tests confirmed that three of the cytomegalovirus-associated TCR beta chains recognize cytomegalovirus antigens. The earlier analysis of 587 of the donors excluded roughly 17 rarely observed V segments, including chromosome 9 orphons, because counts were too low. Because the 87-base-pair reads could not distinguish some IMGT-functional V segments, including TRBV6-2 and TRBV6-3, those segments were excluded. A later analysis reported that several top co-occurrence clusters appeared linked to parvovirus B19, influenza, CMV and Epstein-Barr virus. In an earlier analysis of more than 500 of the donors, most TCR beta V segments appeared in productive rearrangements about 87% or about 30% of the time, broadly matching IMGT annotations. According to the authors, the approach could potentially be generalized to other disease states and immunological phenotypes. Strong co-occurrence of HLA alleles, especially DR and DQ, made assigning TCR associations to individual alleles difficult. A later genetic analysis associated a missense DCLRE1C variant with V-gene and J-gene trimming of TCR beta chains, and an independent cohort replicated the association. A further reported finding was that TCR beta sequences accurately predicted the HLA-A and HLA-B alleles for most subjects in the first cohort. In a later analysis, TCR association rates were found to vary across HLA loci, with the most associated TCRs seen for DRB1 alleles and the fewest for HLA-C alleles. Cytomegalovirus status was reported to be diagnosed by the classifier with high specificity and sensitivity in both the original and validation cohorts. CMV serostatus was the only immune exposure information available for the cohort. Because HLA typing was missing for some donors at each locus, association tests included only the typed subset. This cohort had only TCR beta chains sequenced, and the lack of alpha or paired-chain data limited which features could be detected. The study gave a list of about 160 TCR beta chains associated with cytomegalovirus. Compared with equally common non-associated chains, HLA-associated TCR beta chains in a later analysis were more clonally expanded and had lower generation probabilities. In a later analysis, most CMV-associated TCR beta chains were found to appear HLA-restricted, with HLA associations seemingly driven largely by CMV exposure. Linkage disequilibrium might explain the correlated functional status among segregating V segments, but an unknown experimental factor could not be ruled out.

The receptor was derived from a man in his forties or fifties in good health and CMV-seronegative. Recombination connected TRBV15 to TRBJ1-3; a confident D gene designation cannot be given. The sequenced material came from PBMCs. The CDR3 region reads CATSRDRGTGNTIYF. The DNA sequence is TGTGCCACCAGCAGAGATCGAGGGACTGGAAACACCATATATTTT.